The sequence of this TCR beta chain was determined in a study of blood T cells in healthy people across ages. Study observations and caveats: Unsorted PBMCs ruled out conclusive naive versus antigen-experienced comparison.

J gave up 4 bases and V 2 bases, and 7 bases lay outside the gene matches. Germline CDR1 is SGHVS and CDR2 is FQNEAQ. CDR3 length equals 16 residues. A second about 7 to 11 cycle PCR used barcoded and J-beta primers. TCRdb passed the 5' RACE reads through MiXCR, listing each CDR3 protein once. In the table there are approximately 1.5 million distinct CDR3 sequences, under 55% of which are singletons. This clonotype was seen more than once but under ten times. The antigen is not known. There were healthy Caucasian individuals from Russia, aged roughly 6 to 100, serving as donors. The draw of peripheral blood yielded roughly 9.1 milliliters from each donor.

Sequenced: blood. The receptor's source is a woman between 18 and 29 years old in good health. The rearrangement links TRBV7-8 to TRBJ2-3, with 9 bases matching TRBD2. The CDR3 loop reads CASSLRGTSFADTQYF. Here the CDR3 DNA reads TGTGCCAGCAGCTTAAGAGGGACTAGCTTCGCAGATACGCAGTATTTT.